This record covers a single T cell receptor (beta chain). In the original workflow: Researchers report that nucleated cell counts were estimated from reference gene primer amplification. Using immunoSEQ multiplex PCR, the repertoire was profiled, and TCRdb retains in-frame clones only, with some absent. V and J calls plus clone size are reproduced from that table; the DNA served to infer D and trimming. The sample has 250,000 to 400,000 clones, approximately 90% seen once. This record comes from a study of blood T cell repertoires in COVID-19. Turning to the study itself: Spain, Italy and the United States supplied samples that represented acute and convalescent COVID-19. PBMCs, B-cell-depleted T cells, or T cells provided the cDNA or gDNA that made up the material.

Seattle patient enrollment occurred during active infection, with longitudinal follow-up thereafter. J was trimmed by 3 bases and V by 5 bases; bases with no gene match: 4. The CDR3 extends over 17 amino acids. Germline CDR1 is LGHDT and CDR2 is YNNKEL (reference sequence). The specimen was peripheral blood. This chain uses TRBV3-1 (or the pseudogene TRBV3-2) with TRBJ2-2; 15 bases agree with TRBD2. The receptor was isolated from a woman aged 30 to 39 with COVID-19, enrolled during active disease. As DNA, the CDR3 is TGTGCCAGCAGCTGGACTAGCGGGGGGGCAGACACCGGGGAGCTGTTTTTT. Protein product: CASSWTSGGADTGELFF.